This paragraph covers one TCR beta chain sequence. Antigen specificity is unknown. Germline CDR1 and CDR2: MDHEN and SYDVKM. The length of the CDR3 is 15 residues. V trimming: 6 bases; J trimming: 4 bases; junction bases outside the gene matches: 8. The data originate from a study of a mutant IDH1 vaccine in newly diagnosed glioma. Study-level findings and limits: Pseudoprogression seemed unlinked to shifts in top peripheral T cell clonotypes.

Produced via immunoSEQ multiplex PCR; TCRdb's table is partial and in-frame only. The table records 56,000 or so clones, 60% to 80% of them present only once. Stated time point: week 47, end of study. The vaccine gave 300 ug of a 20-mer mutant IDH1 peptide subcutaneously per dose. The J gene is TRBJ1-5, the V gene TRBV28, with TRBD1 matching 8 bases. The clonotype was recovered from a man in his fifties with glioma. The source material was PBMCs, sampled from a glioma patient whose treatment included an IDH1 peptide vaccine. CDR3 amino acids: CASSRTGPPNQPQHF. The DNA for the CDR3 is TGTGCCAGCAGCCGGACAGGGCCACCAAATCAGCCCCAGCATTTT.